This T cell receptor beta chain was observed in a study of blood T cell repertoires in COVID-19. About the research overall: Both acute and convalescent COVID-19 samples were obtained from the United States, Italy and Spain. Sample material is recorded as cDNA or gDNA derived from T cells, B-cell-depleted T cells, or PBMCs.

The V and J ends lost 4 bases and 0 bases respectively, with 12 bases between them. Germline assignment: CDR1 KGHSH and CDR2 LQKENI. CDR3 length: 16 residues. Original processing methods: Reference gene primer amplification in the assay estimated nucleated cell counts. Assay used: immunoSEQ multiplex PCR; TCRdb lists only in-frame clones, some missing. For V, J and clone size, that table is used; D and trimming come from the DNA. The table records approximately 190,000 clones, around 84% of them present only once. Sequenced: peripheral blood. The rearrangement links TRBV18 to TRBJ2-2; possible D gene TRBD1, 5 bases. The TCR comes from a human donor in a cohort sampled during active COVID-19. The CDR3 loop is CASSLSRTTNTGELFF. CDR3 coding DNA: TGTGCCAGCTCACTGTCCCGGACAACGAACACCGGGGAGCTGTTTTTT.